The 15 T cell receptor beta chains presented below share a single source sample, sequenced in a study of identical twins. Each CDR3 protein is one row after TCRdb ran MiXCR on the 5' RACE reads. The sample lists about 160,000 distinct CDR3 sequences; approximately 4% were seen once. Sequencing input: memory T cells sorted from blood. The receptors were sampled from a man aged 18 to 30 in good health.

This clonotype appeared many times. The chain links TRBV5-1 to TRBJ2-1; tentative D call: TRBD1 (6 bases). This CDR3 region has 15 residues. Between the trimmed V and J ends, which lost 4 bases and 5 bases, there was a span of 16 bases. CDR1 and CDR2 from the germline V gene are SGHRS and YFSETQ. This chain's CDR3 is CASSMDSGRNNEQFF. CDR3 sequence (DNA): TGCGCCAGCAGCATGGACAGTGGACGCAACAATGAGCAGTTCTTC.

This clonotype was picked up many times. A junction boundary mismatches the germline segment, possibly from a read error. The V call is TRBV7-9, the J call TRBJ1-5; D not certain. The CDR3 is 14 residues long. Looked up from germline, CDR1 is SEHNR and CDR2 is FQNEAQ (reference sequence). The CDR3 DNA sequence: TGTGCCAGCAGTATGGAAAACACCAATCAACCCCAGCATTTT. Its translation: CASSMENTNQPQHF.

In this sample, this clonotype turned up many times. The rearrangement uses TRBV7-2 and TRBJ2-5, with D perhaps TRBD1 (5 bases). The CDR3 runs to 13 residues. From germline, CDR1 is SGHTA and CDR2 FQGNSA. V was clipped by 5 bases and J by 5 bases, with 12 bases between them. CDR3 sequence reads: CASSRMGLETQYF. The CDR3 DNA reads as TGTGCCAGCAGCCGCATGGGGCTGGAGACCCAGTACTTC.

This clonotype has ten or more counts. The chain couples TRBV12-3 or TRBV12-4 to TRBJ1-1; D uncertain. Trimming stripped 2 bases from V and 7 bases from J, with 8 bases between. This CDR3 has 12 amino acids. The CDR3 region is CASSLRNGEAFF. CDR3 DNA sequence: TGTGCCAGCAGTTTACGGAACGGTGAAGCTTTCTTT.

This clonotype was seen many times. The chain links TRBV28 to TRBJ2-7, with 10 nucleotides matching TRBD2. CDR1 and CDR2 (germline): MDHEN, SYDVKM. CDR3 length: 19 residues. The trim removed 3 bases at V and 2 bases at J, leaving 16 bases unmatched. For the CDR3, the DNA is TGTGCCAGCAGTTTGAATCTTTTTGGACTAGCGGCCAAAACCTACGAGCAGTACTTC. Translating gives CASSLNLFGLAAKTYEQYF.

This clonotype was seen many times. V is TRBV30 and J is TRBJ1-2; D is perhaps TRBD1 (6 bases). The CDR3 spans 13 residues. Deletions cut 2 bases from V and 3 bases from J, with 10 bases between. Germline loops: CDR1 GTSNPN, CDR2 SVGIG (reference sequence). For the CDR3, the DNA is TGTGCCTGGAGTACAGGGACCTACTATGGCTACACCTTC. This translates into CAWSTGTYYGYTF. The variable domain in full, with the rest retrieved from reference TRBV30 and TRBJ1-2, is SQTIHQWPATLVQPVGSPLSLECTVEGTSNPNLYWYRQAAGRGLQLLFYSVGIGQISSEVPQNLSASRPQDRQFILSSKKLLLSDSGFYLCAWSTGTYYGYTFGSGTRLTVV.

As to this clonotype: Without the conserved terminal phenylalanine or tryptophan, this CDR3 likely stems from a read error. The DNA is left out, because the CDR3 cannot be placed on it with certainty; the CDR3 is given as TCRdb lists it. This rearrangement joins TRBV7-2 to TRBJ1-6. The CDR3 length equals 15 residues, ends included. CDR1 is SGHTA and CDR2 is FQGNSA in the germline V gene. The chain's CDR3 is CASLKDRVNNSPHLL.

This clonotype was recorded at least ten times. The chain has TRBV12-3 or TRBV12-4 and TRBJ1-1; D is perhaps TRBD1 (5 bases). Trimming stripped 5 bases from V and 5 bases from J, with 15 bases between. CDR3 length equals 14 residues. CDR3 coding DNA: TGTGCCAGCAGTGCATACGGGGGGGGGACTGAAGCTTTCTTT. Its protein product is CASSAYGGGTEAFF.

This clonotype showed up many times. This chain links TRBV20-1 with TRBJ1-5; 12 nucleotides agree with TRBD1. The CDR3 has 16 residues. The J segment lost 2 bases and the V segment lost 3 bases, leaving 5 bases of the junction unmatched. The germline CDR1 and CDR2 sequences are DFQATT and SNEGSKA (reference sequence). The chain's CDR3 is CSARPGQGAGNQPQHF. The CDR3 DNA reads TGCAGTGCTAGGCCGGGACAGGGGGCAGGCAATCAGCCCCAGCATTTT.

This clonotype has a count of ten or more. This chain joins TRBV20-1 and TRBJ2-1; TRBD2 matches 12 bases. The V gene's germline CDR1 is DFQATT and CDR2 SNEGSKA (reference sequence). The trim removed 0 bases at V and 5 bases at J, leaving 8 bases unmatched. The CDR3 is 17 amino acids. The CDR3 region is CSARDLRTSGEHNEQFF. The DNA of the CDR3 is TGCAGTGCTAGAGATCTTCGGACTAGCGGGGAACACAATGAGCAGTTCTTC.

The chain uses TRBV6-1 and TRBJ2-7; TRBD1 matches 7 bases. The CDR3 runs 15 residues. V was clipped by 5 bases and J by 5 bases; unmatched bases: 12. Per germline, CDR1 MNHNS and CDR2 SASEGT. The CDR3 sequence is CASSTPRQGVHEQYF. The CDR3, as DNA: TGTGCCAGCAGTACCCCCAGACAGGGTGTCCACGAGCAGTACTTC.

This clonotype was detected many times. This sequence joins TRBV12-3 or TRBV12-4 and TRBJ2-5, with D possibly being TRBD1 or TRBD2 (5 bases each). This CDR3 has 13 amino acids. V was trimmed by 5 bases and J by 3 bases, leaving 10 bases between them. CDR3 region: CASSTGTKETQYF. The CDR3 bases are TGTGCCAGCAGTACCGGGACCAAAGAGACCCAGTACTTC.

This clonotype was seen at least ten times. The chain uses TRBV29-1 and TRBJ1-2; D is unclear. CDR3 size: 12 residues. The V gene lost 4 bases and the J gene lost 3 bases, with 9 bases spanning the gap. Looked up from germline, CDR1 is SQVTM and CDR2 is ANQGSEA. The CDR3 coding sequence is TGCAGCGTTGGTGACGGAGACTATGGCTACACCTTC. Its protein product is CSVGDGDYGYTF.

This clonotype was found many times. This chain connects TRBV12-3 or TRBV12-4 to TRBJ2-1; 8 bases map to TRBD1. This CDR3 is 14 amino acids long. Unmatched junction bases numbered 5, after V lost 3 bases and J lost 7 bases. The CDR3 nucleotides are TGTGCCAGCAGTTTTGCGCAGGGGGCGAATGAGCAGTTCTTC. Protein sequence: CASSFAQGANEQFF.

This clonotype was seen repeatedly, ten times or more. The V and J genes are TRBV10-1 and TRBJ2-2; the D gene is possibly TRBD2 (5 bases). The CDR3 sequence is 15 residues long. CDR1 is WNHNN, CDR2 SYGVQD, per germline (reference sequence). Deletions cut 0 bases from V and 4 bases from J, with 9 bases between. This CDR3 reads CASSESAGITGELFF. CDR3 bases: TGCGCCAGCAGTGAGTCGGCGGGCATCACCGGGGAGCTGTTTTTT.